The 22 T cell receptor beta chains in this list originate from one sample, sequenced in a study of cytomegalovirus exposure and HLA in healthy donors. The PCR ran on 60 Vbeta and 13 Jbeta primers. Libraries were prepared by immunoSEQ multiplex PCR; TCRdb keeps only in-frame clonotypes and omits some of them. The sample carries 55,000 to 80,000 clones, about 66% recorded once. Sequencing was performed on PBMCs. The receptor set was obtained from a man between 40 and 49 years old in good health and CMV-seropositive.

This clone was picked up a small number of times. This chain connects TRBV18 to TRBJ1-1; D is unclear. With 1 base removed from V and 3 bases from J, the gap between germline ends came to 12 bases. This CDR3 is 15 amino acids long. The germline V gene encodes CDR1 KGHSH and CDR2 LQKENI. CDR3 sequence (DNA): TGTGCCAGCTCACCACGGAGGGCCATCGACACTGAAGCTTTCTTT. Protein: CASSPRRAIDTEAFF.

This sequence joins TRBV6-6 and TRBJ1-4, with D possibly TRBD1 on 5 matching bases. Germline V CDR1 and CDR2: MNHNY, SVGAGI (reference sequence). The germline V and J ends were trimmed by 2 bases and 7 bases, with 11 bases remaining between them. The CDR3 totals 14 residues. CDR3 DNA: TGTGCCAGCAGTTACGGTCAGGGCCCTGAAAAACTGTTTTTT. The encoded protein is CASSYGQGPEKLFF.

This chain links TRBV5-1 with TRBJ2-5, with a tentative D call TRBD2 (6 bases). In germline, CDR1 is SGHRS, CDR2 YFSETQ. Trimming removed 4 bases from V and 11 bases from J, with 15 bases in between. This CDR3 has 12 amino acids. The CDR3 here is CASSGGTGEQYF. The CDR3 bases are TGCGCCAGCAGCGGGGGGACGGGTGAGCAGTACTTC.

This sequence joins TRBV27 and TRBJ1-2; D gene uncertain. The CDR3 runs 14 residues. Per germline, CDR1 MNHEY and CDR2 SMNVEV (reference sequence). The V gene lost 4 bases and the J gene lost 4 bases, with 13 bases spanning the gap. The DNA of the CDR3 is TGTGCCAGCAGTTCCGACTCGGGAGTCTATGGCTACACCTTC. It encodes CASSSDSGVYGYTF.

The chain recombines TRBV5-1 with TRBJ2-7, with TRBD2 identical over 10 bases. V lost 5 bases to trimming and J lost 6 bases; unmatched junction nucleotides: 8. Per the germline V gene, CDR1 is SGHRS and CDR2 is YFSETQ. The CDR3 covers 14 residues. For the CDR3, the DNA is TGCGCCAGCAGTTACAGCGGGGGGGCCGTCGAGCAGTACTTC. This encodes CASSYSGGAVEQYF.

V is TRBV11-3 and J is TRBJ2-2, with a weak D call TRBD1 (5 bases). This CDR3 has 13 amino acids. V shed 8 bases and J shed 7 bases, with 14 bases lying between them. Germline values: CDR1 SGHNT, CDR2 YENEEA. The CDR3 region is CASGVQGGGELFF. CDR3 DNA sequence: TGTGCCAGCGGGGTGCAGGGTGGCGGGGAGCTGTTTTTT.

CDR3 sequence (DNA): TGTGCCAGCAGTCTTCCTAGAAGCTCCTACAATGAGCAGTTCTTC. The encoded protein is CASSLPRSSYNEQFF. This chain uses TRBV27 with TRBJ2-1; D is unresolved. CDR1 MNHEY and CDR2 SMNVEV come from the germline V gene (reference sequence). The CDR3 contains 15 residues. V was trimmed by 5 bases and J by 0 bases, leaving 11 bases between them.

V is TRBV2 and J is TRBJ2-7; 8 bases fit TRBD2. The CDR3 has 13 amino acids. Trimming cost V 8 bases and J 7 bases; bases outside gene matches: 10. Germline-derived CDR1 and CDR2 are SNHLY and FYNNEI. The CDR3 bases are TGTGCCAGCGGCCTGGAAGTAGCGGGGGAGCAGTACTTC. Amino acids: CASGLEVAGEQYF.

This clone was seen only a few times. This rearrangement joins TRBV2 to TRBJ1-3; no definite D call. The CDR3 is made up of 13 amino acids. Looked up from germline, CDR1 is SNHLY and CDR2 is FYNNEI. V was pared by 4 bases and J by 2 bases, with 6 bases between. The DNA of the CDR3 is TGTGCCAGCAGTGTATCGGCTGGAAACACCATATATTTT. This codes for CASSVSAGNTIYF.

The rearrangement uses TRBV30 and TRBJ2-3, with D possibly being TRBD2 (6 bases). The CDR3 length is 14 residues. V was cut by 5 bases and J by 2 bases, with 14 bases left in between. Germline V CDR1 and CDR2: GTSNPN, SVGIG (reference sequence). In nucleotides, the CDR3 is TGTGCCTGGGCGGGGAGCCTTAACACAGATACGCAGTATTTT. This encodes CAWAGSLNTDTQYF. The variable domain in full, completed from reference TRBV30 and TRBJ2-3, reads SQTIHQWPATLVQPVGSPLSLECTVEGTSNPNLYWYRQAAGRGLQLLFYSVGIGQISSEVPQNLSASRPQDRQFILSSKKLLLSDSGFYLCAWAGSLNTDTQYFGPGTRLTVL.

As concerns this clone: At one end, the junction sequence differs from germline, possibly due to a read error. This CDR3 is also generated by other DNA sequences in the sample. The chain links TRBV5-6 to TRBJ1-2; possible D gene TRBD1, 6 bases. CDR1 is SGHDT and CDR2 is YYEEEE in the germline V gene. The CDR3 length is 16 residues. In DNA form, the CDR3 reads TGTGCCAGCAGCTTGTTGACCAGGGGTTTTGACTACGGCTACACCTTC. It encodes CASSLLTRGFDYGYTF.

J is TRBJ1-2 and V is TRBV5-6; TRBD1 aligns across 8 bases. The CDR3 runs to 14 residues. The germline V gene encodes CDR1 SGHDT and CDR2 YYEEEE. V was clipped by 4 bases and J by 4 bases; unmatched bases: 6. CDR3 bases: TGTGCCAGCAGCCCGACAGGGGTGGTCTATGGCTACACCTTC. This gives the protein CASSPTGVVYGYTF.

The J gene is TRBJ2-7, the V gene TRBV7-9; 7 nucleotides line up with TRBD1. With V trimmed by 6 bases and J by 2 bases, 7 bases remained unmatched. The CDR3 length is 14 residues. CDR1 is SEHNR and CDR2 is FQNEAQ in the germline V gene (reference sequence). The CDR3 sequence: CASRGDSLTYEQYF. The CDR3 nucleotides read TGTGCCAGCAGGGGGGACAGTCTAACCTACGAGCAGTACTTC.

The rearrangement links TRBV11-2 to TRBJ1-5, with D unclear. Looked up from germline, CDR1 is SGHAT and CDR2 is FQNNGV. This CDR3 has 11 residues. The germline V and J ends were trimmed by 6 bases and 5 bases, with 5 bases remaining between them. CDR3 in amino acids: CASSPYQPQHF. CDR3 coding DNA: TGTGCCAGCAGTCCATATCAGCCCCAGCATTTT.

The V gene is TRBV5-6, the J gene TRBJ1-5, with 9 bases fitting TRBD1. V lost 0 bases to trimming and J lost 4 bases; unmatched junction nucleotides: 2. Germline values: CDR1 SGHDT, CDR2 YYEEEE. CDR3 size: 15 residues. CDR3 residues: CASSLAGQGNQPQHF. In nucleotides, the CDR3 is TGTGCCAGCAGCTTGGCCGGACAGGGGAATCAGCCCCAGCATTTT.

The chain couples TRBV2 to TRBJ2-2; 7 bases map to TRBD1. V lost 4 bases and J lost 6; bases outside the gene matches: 8. Germline V gene data show CDR1 as SNHLY and CDR2 as FYNNEI. This CDR3 contains 15 residues. CDR3 in DNA: TGTGCCAGCAGTGTGCAGGGGGTGCAGGCCGGGGAGCTGTTTTTT. Translating it yields CASSVQGVQAGELFF. Supplemented by reference TRBV2 and TRBJ2-2, the full variable domain reads EPEVTQTPSHQVTQMGQEVILRCVPISNHLYFYWYRQILGQKVEFLVSFYNNEISEKSEIFDDQFSVERPDGSNFTLKIRSTKLEDSAMYFCASSVQGVQAGELFFGEGSRLTVL.

This clone came up once. The chain couples TRBV4-1 to TRBJ2-3, with 7 bases identical to TRBD2. The CDR3 loop spans 15 amino acids. Germline V gene sequence: CDR1 MGHRA, CDR2 YSYEKL. V trimming: 1 base; J trimming: 6 bases; junction bases outside the gene matches: 7. CDR3 coding DNA: TGCGCCAGCAGCCAAGTTGGGGGGGACGGCGATACGCAGTATTTT. The encoded protein is CASSQVGGDGDTQYF.

The chain uses TRBV9 and TRBJ1-2, with 7 positions matching TRBD1. The CDR3 contains 15 residues. Germline V gene data show CDR1 as SGDLS and CDR2 as YYNGEE. With 2 bases clipped from V and 4 bases from J, the junction kept 8 bases outside the gene matches. The CDR3 region is CASSVRDSISYGYTF. As DNA, the CDR3 is TGTGCCAGCAGCGTCCGGGACAGTATCTCCTATGGCTACACCTTC.

The genes are TRBV28 and TRBJ1-4, with D perhaps matching TRBD1 (5 bases). Germline V gene sequence: CDR1 MDHEN, CDR2 SYDVKM. CDR3 length: 14 residues. V dropped 1 base and J dropped 4 bases, with 7 bases sitting between them. The CDR3 here is CASSLSGFNEKLFF. The CDR3 DNA reads TGTGCCAGCAGTTTATCAGGGTTTAATGAAAAACTGTTTTTT.

The chain employs TRBV7-2 and TRBJ1-1; D unclear. The V gene lost 3 bases and the J gene lost 3 bases, with 14 bases spanning the gap. Germline CDR1 reads SGHTA; CDR2 reads FQGNSA. This CDR3 contains 15 residues. The CDR3 region has the DNA TGTGCCAGCAGCTTCTTTCTCACAGTCGACACTGAAGCTTTCTTT. It specifies CASSFFLTVDTEAFF.

This chain connects TRBV2 to TRBJ1-4, with TRBD1 identical over 8 bases. The germline gives CDR1 SNHLY, CDR2 FYNNEI. V lost 6 bases and J lost 10; bases outside the gene matches: 13. This CDR3 comprises 15 residues. The DNA for the CDR3 is TGTGCCAGCAGCGATTTCTGGACAGGGTGGGCAAAACTGTTTTTT. This sequence encodes CASSDFWTGWAKLFF.

The V and J genes are TRBV29-1 and TRBJ1-5; 7 nucleotides agree with TRBD1. Losses at the gene ends were 7 bases for V and 4 bases for J; bases not matched to a gene: 7. The CDR3 has 13 amino acids. The germline V gene encodes CDR1 SQVTM and CDR2 ANQGSEA. Here the CDR3 DNA reads TGCAGCGCCCGGGACAGCATAAATCAGCCCCAGCATTTT. Translation: CSARDSINQPQHF.